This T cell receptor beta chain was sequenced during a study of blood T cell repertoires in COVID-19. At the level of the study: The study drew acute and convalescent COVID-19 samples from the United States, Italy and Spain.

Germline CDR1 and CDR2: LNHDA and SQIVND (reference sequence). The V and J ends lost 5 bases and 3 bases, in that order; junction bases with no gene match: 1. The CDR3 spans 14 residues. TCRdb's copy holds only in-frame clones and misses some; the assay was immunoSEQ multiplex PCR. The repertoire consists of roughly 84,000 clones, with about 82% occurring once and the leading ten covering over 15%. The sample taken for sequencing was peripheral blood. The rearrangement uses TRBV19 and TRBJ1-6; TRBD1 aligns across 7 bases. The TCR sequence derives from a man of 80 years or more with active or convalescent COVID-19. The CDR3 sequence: CASSRDSYNSPLHF. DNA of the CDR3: TGTGCCAGTAGTCGGGACAGCTATAATTCACCCCTCCACTTT.